A selection of T cell receptor beta chains follows, all from one sample in a study of cytomegalovirus exposure and HLA in healthy donors. Repertoires were generated with immunoSEQ multiplex PCR, while TCRdb's copy carries only in-frame clones and drops some. This table holds over 100,000 clones, about 60% found once. The sequenced sample consisted of PBMCs. The receptors stem from a woman in her twenties or thirties in good health and CMV-seronegative. Each CDR3 is given with its conserved first and last residue. The order of the fields is V gene, J gene, clone size, D gene, CDR3 DNA, CDR3 protein. The D gene is left open where the match is weak. Clone size is not always given. Where it is, it says once, few, many or a class for expanded clones.

>TRBV4-1|TRBJ2-7|few|.
TGCGCCAGCAGCCCAACCGAACACTACGAGCAGTACTTC
CASSPTEHYEQYF
>TRBV13|TRBJ2-3|.|TRBD1
TGTGCCAGCAGCTCTAGGGGACAGGGGGATACGCAGTATTTT
CASSSRGQGDTQYF
>TRBV6-5|TRBJ2-1|few|.
TGTGCCAGCAGTAAAGACAGGAGCTCCTACAATGAGCAGTTCTTC
CASSKDRSSYNEQFF
>TRBV7-2|TRBJ1-5|few|.
TGTGCCAGCAGCTGGGGGGTAAGGGAAGGACAGCCCCAGCATTTT
CASSWGVREGQPQHF
>TRBV30|TRBJ2-7|once|TRBD2
TGTGCCTGGAGTACCACTAGCGTCTCCTACGAGCAGTACTTC
CAWSTTSVSYEQYF
>TRBV15|TRBJ2-7|.|.
TGTGCCACCAGGAGGAGCCTTAGCGCGTACGAGCAGTACTTC
CATRRSLSAYEQYF
>TRBV2|TRBJ2-7|once|TRBD2
TGTGCCAGCAGGCGACTAGCGGGGGGGGCCCACGAGCAGTACTTC
CASRRLAGGAHEQYF
>TRBV6-1|TRBJ2-5|few|TRBD1
TGTGCCAGCAATCCAAACAGGGGCGGGGAGACCCAGTACTTC
CASNPNRGGETQYF
>TRBV7-9|TRBJ1-4|.|.
TGTGCCAGCAGCCGGGACTTATCTAATGAAAAACTGTTTTTT
CASSRDLSNEKLFF
>TRBV5-4|TRBJ2-7|.|TRBD2
TGTGCCAGCAGCCCGGGACTAGCGGGAGGCGCCTACGAGCAGTACTTC
CASSPGLAGGAYEQYF
>TRBV4-2|TRBJ2-3|few|TRBD2
TGTGCCAGCAGCCAAACGCTAGCGGGCACAGATACGCAGTATTTT
CASSQTLAGTDTQYF
>TRBV6-1|TRBJ2-1|few|TRBD2
TGTGCCAGTCTGGGGGTAGCGGGAGGTAATGAGCAGTTCTTC
CASLGVAGGNEQFF
>TRBV7-6|TRBJ2-5|.|TRBD2
TGTGCCAGCAGCTTAGCGGGGGCTAGCGGGATGGGGACCCAGTACTTC
CASSLAGASGMGTQYF
>TRBV6-1|TRBJ2-1|.|TRBD2
TGTGCCAGCAGCCTTAGCGGGTCCGGCTACAATGAGCAGTTCTTC
CASSLSGSGYNEQFF
>TRBV28|TRBJ2-7|.|TRBD2
TGTGCCAGCAGTTTAAGCGGGAGGAGATACGAGCAGTACTTC
CASSLSGRRYEQYF
>TRBV6-1|TRBJ2-7|.|.
TGTGCCAGCAGTGAAGAATACAGGTACTACGAGCAGTACTTC
CASSEEYRYYEQYF
>TRBV7-9|TRBJ2-5|.|.
TGTGCCAGCAGCGTAGCGCTACAGACGGAGACCCAGTACTTC
CASSVALQTETQYF
>TRBV28|TRBJ2-3|few|TRBD2
TGTGCCAGCAGTTTACCTAGCGGGAGTGGAGTAGATACGCAGTATTTT
CASSLPSGSGVDTQYF
>TRBV5-1|TRBJ2-7|.|TRBD2
TGCGCCAGCAGTCCGTCCCCCGGGAGGGAATACGAGCAGTACTTC
CASSPSPGREYEQYF
>TRBV7-6|TRBJ2-1|.|TRBD2
TGTGCCAGCAGCCTCACCCCAATTCGGACTAGCGGGAGGGAGAATGAGCAGTTCTTC
CASSLTPIRTSGRENEQFF
>TRBV5-8|TRBJ1-1|.|.
TGTGCCAGCAGCTTTGGGGCCGCTGAAGCTTTCTTT
CASSFGAAEAFF
>TRBV28|TRBJ2-3|.|.
TGTGCCAGCACCTTATCAGGCACAGATACGCAGTATTTT
CASTLSGTDTQYF
>TRBV5-1|TRBJ2-1|.|TRBD2
TGCGCCAGCAGCTTGGGGACTAGCGGTAGCTCCTACAATGAGCAGTTCTTC
CASSLGTSGSSYNEQFF